The entry below gives a single T cell receptor (beta chain) sequence along with its context. Its antigen is unknown. This sample is drawn from a study of a mutant IDH1 vaccine in newly diagnosed glioma. The study, taken as a whole, reports: Pseudoprogression apparently tracked independently of changes in top peripheral T cell clonotypes.

There are 16 residues in the CDR3. Germline trimming cut 1 base from V and 1 base from J; bases unmatched to any gene: 3. Germline CDR1 and CDR2: LNHDA and SQIVND (reference sequence). Time point denoted: week 35, safety follow-up. All doses held 300 ug of mutant IDH1 20-mer peptide, with topical imiquimod. Patients received eight vaccinations in weeks 1, 3, 5, 7, 11, 15, 19, 23. Clones were sequenced by immunoSEQ multiplex PCR, and TCRdb holds only the in-frame ones, with some missing. The data contain tens of thousands of clones, 80% to 90% of them singletons. The V and J genes are TRBV19 and TRBJ2-1; 8 nucleotides line up with TRBD2. The TCR comes from a man in his forties with glioma. The sample in question was PBMCs, obtained from a glioma patient whose treatment included an IDH1 peptide vaccine. For the CDR3, the DNA is TGTGCCAGTAGTATAGGAGTAGCGGGGTCCTACAATGAGCAGTTCTTC. It translates to CASSIGVAGSYNEQFF.